These 5 T cell receptor beta chains originate from one sample sequenced in a study of blood T cell repertoires in COVID-19. The assay was immunoSEQ multiplex PCR, and TCRdb's table has in-frame clones only and misses some. The table lists 250,000 to 350,000 clones, roughly 89% of them singletons. Sequenced input: PBMCs or T cells enriched from blood (not recorded which). Every receptor here comes from a woman aged 35 to 49 who had recovered from COVID-19.

The gene calls are TRBV5-3 and TRBJ2-7; 11 nucleotides line up with TRBD2. TRBV5-3 is annotated as an ORF whose role is uncertain. With V trimmed by 3 bases and J by 2 bases, 10 bases remained unmatched. This CDR3 has 17 amino acids. DNA for the CDR3: TGTGCCAGAAGCTCCTCATCCGGGACTAGCGGTACCTACGAGCAGTACTTC. Translation: CARSSSSGTSGTYEQYF.

This clone was recorded a few times. This sequence joins TRBV20-1 and TRBJ1-1; unclear D gene. Trimming stripped 3 bases from V and 4 bases from J, with 15 bases between. The germline V gene encodes CDR1 DFQATT and CDR2 SNEGSKA (reference sequence). This CDR3 comprises 14 residues. The CDR3 spells CSASDPNRVTEAFF. The CDR3, as DNA: TGCAGTGCTAGTGACCCTAATCGTGTCACTGAAGCTTTCTTT.

The CDR3 nucleotides read TGTGCCAGCAGCTTAGGGGTGACTAGCGTATACAATGAGCAGTTCTTC. It yields the protein CASSLGVTSVYNEQFF. The V call is TRBV7-3, the J call TRBJ2-1, with TRBD2 matching over 8 bases. J was trimmed by 4 bases and V by 2 bases; bases with no gene match: 7. This CDR3 is built from 16 residues. Germline CDR1 reads SGHTA; CDR2 reads FQGTGA.

The chain carries TRBV11-2 and TRBJ2-1, with 9 bases matching TRBD2. V lost 5 bases to trimming and J lost 8 bases; unmatched junction nucleotides: 13. CDR3 length: 16 amino acids. The V gene's germline CDR1 is SGHAT and CDR2 FQNNGV. CDR3: CASSAGRLAGMHEQFF. The CDR3 coding sequence is TGTGCCAGCAGCGCAGGCCGGCTAGCGGGAATGCATGAGCAGTTCTTC.

V gene TRBV2 combines with J gene TRBJ2-3, with 9 bases that match TRBD2. The germline gives CDR1 SNHLY, CDR2 FYNNEI. V lost 3 bases, J lost 2 bases, and 6 bases stayed unmatched. The CDR3 covers 16 residues. The CDR3 here is CASSDGAGGYTDTQYF. For the CDR3, the DNA is TGTGCCAGCAGTGACGGTGCGGGAGGGTACACAGATACGCAGTATTTT.